These T cell receptor beta chains were read from a single sample in a study of early T cells in non-severe SARS-CoV-2 infection. TCRdb ran MiXCR on the 5' RACE reads and lists one entry per CDR3 protein. The table lists more than 15,000 distinct CDR3 sequences, approximately 4.8% of them singletons. The sequenced material came from whole blood. The source of these receptors is an adult who was a healthcare worker with PCR-confirmed SARS-CoV-2 infection or an uninfected control (not recorded which). The CDR3 runs from the conserved cysteine through the conserved F or W. A D gene is named only where the DNA matches it firmly. The size field is filled for only some rows; it gives once, few, many or a size class.

clone size	D gene	V gene	J gene	CDR3 protein	CDR3 DNA
medium-sized	.	TRBV20-1	TRBJ1-3	CSARAGGSSGNTIYF	TGCAGTGCTAGGGCCGGGGGCAGCTCTGGAAACACCATATATTTT
many	TRBD2	TRBV3-1	TRBJ2-1	CASGSSSGMEEFF	TGTGCCAGCGGAAGCTCTAGCGGGATGGAGGAGTTCTTC
.	.	TRBV7-2	TRBJ2-1	CASSRSGSYNEQFF	TGTGCCAGCAGCCGTAGCGGCTCCTACAATGAGCAGTTCTTC
many	.	TRBV4-3	TRBJ1-5	CASSWGINGQPQHF	TGCGCCAGCAGCTGGGGGATTAACGGGCAGCCCCAGCATTTT
.	TRBD2	TRBV19	TRBJ2-7	CASRTSGSSYEQYF	TGTGCCAGTAGAACCAGCGGGAGCTCCTACGAGCAGTACTTC
.	TRBD1	TRBV5-1	TRBJ1-2	CASGQGDYGYTF	TGCGCCAGCGGACAGGGAGACTATGGCTACACCTTC
medium-sized	.	TRBV20-1	TRBJ1-1	CSAFRRRPINTEAFF	TGCAGTGCCTTTCGGAGGCGGCCCATCAACACTGAAGCTTTCTTT
many	.	TRBV24-1	TRBJ2-1	CATSDPTGTAEDYNEQFF	TGTGCCACCAGTGATCCGACTGGGACCGCTGAAGATTACAATGAGCAGTTCTTC
many	TRBD1	TRBV20-1	TRBJ1-1	CSATWDRDENTEAFF	TGCAGTGCCACGTGGGACAGGGATGAGAACACTGAAGCTTTCTTT
many	TRBD2	TRBV28	TRBJ2-3	CASSSSLTSGRINTQYF	TGTGCCAGCAGTTCATCCCTGACTAGCGGGAGAATAAATACGCAGTATTTT
medium-sized	.	TRBV30	TRBJ1-2	CAWSVGSRDGYTF	TGTGCCTGGAGTGTCGGGTCGCGGGATGGCTACACCTTC
many	TRBD1	TRBV11-2	TRBJ1-6	CASSKPMGRTGGSPLHF	TGTGCCAGCAGCAAACCAATGGGACGGACAGGAGGTTCACCCCTCCACTTT
medium-sized	.	TRBV12-3/TRBV12-4	TRBJ2-1	CASSKVFTLISYNEQFF	TGTGCCAGCAGCAAAGTATTTACTTTAATCTCCTACAATGAGCAGTTCTTC
few	.	TRBV20-1	TRBJ2-3	CKEVRDNTDTQYF	TGCAAAGAGGTCCGGGATAACACAGATACGCAGTATTTT
many	TRBD2	TRBV18	TRBJ2-5	CASSTGTIFQETQYF	TGTGCCAGCTCAACCGGGACTATTTTCCAAGAGACCCAGTACTTC
medium-sized	TRBD2	TRBV29-1	TRBJ2-1	CSVQSGSRVNEQFF	TGCAGCGTTCAGAGCGGGAGTCGGGTCAATGAGCAGTTCTTC
.	.	TRBV3-1	TRBJ1-2	CASSQEYRAYGYTF	TGTGCCAGCAGCCAAGAATATAGGGCCTATGGCTACACCTTC
many	.	TRBV20-1	TRBJ2-3	CSAPWDEAQYF	TGCAGTGCACCCTGGGACGAAGCGCAGTATTTT
many	.	TRBV28	TRBJ2-7	CASSFTGEQYF	TGTGCCAGCAGTTTCACTGGCGAGCAGTACTTC
many	.	TRBV5-4	TRBJ2-3	CASSLNWGDTQYF	TGTGCCAGCAGCTTGAATTGGGGAGATACGCAGTATTTT
many	.	TRBV19	TRBJ2-6	CASSFLSGANVLTF	TGTGCCAGTAGTTTCCTCTCTGGGGCCAACGTCCTGACTTTC
medium-sized	TRBD1	TRBV2	TRBJ1-6	CASSGGQGSSPLHF	TGTGCCAGCAGTGGGGGACAGGGGAGTTCACCCCTCCACTTT
many	.	TRBV19	TRBJ1-5	CASTVQGPNQPQHF	TGTGCCAGTACCGTACAGGGACCTAACCAGCCCCAGCATTTT
many	TRBD1	TRBV6-1	TRBJ1-6	CASSGWTGDSPLHF	TGTGCCAGCAGTGGATGGACAGGGGATTCACCCCTCCACTTT
few	.	TRBV28	TRBJ2-7	CASTPGTPYEQYF	TGTGCCAGCACACCAGGGACACCGTACGAGCAGTACTTC
.	TRBD2	TRBV19	TRBJ2-3	CASSNSLTSGSSDSQYF	TGTGCCAGTAGTAACAGCTTGACTAGCGGGAGCTCAGATTCGCAGTATTTT
medium-sized	.	TRBV4-1	TRBJ2-7	CASSQDSREGLYEQYF	TGCGCCAGCAGCCAAGATTCTAGAGAGGGACTCTACGAGCAGTACTTC
few	.	TRBV6-6	TRBJ2-4	CASSYEGNIQYF	TGTGCCAGCAGTTACGAGGGGAACATTCAGTACTTC
many	TRBD1	TRBV24-1	TRBJ1-4	CATSEGTGRRNEKLFF	TGTGCCACCAGTGAAGGGACAGGAAGACGGAATGAAAAACTGTTTTTT
few	TRBD2	TRBV12-3/TRBV12-4	TRBJ2-3	CASRPTSWGALSADTQYF	TGTGCCAGCAGACCGACTAGCTGGGGAGCGTTATCTGCGGATACGCAGTATTTT
many	TRBD1	TRBV7-2	TRBJ2-3	CASSRGQATDTQYF	TGTGCCAGCAGCCGCGGACAGGCCACAGATACGCAGTATTTT
few	.	TRBV7-2	TRBJ2-3	CASSLDRQGTQYF	TGTGCCAGCAGCTTAGACCGGCAGGGTACGCAGTATTTT
many	.	TRBV30	TRBJ2-1	CAWSRDQRNEQFF	TGTGCCTGGAGTCGGGACCAACGCAATGAGCAGTTCTTC
medium-sized	.	TRBV4-1	TRBJ2-3	CASSAGGGITDTQYF	TGCGCCAGCAGCGCAGGGGGAGGGATCACAGATACGCAGTATTTT
many	TRBD1	TRBV6-6	TRBJ1-5	CASRAHGTAHSNQPQHF	TGTGCCAGCAGGGCCCATGGGACAGCCCATAGCAATCAGCCCCAGCATTTT
many	.	TRBV11-2	TRBJ2-1	CASSPGTYNEQFF	TGTGCCAGCAGCCCTGGGACTTACAACGAGCAGTTCTTC
.	.	TRBV12-3/TRBV12-4	TRBJ1-1	CASNFWTAMNTEAFF	TGTGCCAGCAATTTCTGGACAGCGATGAACACTGAAGCTTTCTTT
few	TRBD2	TRBV6-2/TRBV6-3	TRBJ2-1	CASSYSQRELFF	TGTGCCAGCAGTTACTCCCAGCGGGAGCTGTTCTTC